This paragraph reports one T cell receptor beta chain. Its matching antigen is unknown. Indicated time point: after dendritic cell vaccination, including at tumor progression/relapse. This specimen comes from a study of glioma-infiltrating T cells after dendritic cell vaccination. The study, taken as a whole, reports: The cohort had few patients with full blood and tumor sets.

The method was immunoSEQ multiplex PCR; TCRdb's version includes in-frame clones alone and lacks a portion of them. Of tens of thousands of clones listed, about 89% are singletons. V lost 5 bases, J lost 5 bases, and 11 bases stayed unmatched. Germline CDR1 and CDR2: SGHTA and FQGNSA. This CDR3 has 15 residues. This specimen consisted of blood, obtained after dendritic cell vaccination. This clonotype was sampled from a human donor with glioblastoma. The chain combines TRBV7-2 with TRBJ2-5; TRBD2 matches at 7 bases. CDR3 bases: TGTGCCAGCAGCCCTCGGGACTACCGCCGGGAGACCCAGTACTTC. Translated: CASSPRDYRRETQYF.